The clone carrying this TCR beta chain has just a few counts. Its specificity is unknown. The data stem from a study of T cells after yellow fever vaccination. Turning to the study itself: Any fraction with a low cell number was prepared using SMART-Seq v4 Ultra Low Input.

TCRdb ran MiXCR on the 5' RACE reads and lists one entry per CDR3 protein. Of about 550,000 distinct CDR3 sequences in the sample, 15% to 20% were seen once. Study findings and constraints: Clones that expanded after primary vaccination mostly reappeared after the booster (around 96% CD4, about 91% CD8).

V gave up 3 bases and J gave up 6 bases, with 16 bases separating them. This CDR3 comprises 14 residues. Germline-derived CDR1 and CDR2 are DFQATT and SNEGSKA (reference sequence). The TCR sequence derives from a man aged 30 to 39 who received the YFV17D yellow fever vaccine. The material sequenced was PBMCs, taken 15 days after the yellow fever booster vaccination. This chain links TRBV20-1 with TRBJ2-3; D is unresolved. CDR3: CSASAGLVGDTQYF. CDR3 in DNA: TGCAGTGCTAGCGCCGGCTTGGTTGGGGATACGCAGTATTTT.